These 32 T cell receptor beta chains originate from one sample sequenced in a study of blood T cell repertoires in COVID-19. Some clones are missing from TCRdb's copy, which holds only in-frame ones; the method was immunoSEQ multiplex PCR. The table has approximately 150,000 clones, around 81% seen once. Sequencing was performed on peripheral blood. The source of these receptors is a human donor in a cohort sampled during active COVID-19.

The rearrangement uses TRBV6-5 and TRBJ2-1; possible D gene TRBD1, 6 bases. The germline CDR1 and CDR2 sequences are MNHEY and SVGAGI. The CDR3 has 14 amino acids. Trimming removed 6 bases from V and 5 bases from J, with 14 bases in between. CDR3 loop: CASRKGQIHNEQFF. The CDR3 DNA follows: TGTGCCAGCAGAAAGGGACAAATCCACAATGAGCAGTTCTTC.

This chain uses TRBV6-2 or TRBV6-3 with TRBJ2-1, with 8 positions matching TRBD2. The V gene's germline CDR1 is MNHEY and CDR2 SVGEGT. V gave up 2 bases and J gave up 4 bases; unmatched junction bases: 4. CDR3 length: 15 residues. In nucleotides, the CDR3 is TGTGCCAGCAGTTACAGGCCTAGCGGGTACAATGAGCAGTTCTTC. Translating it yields CASSYRPSGYNEQFF.

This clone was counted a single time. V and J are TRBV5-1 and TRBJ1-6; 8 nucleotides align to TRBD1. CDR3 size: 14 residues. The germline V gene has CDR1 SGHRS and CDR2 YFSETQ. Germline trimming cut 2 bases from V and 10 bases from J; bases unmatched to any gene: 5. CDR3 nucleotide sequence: TGCGCCAGCAGCTTCGGGGCAGGGGGCTCACCCCTCCACTTT. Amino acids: CASSFGAGGSPLHF. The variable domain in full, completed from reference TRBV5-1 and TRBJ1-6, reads KAGVTQTPRYLIKTRGQQVTLSCSPISGHRSVSWYQQTPGQGLQFLFEYFSETQRNKGNFPGRFSGRQFSNSRSEMNVSTLELGDSALYLCASSFGAGGSPLHFGNGTRLTVT.

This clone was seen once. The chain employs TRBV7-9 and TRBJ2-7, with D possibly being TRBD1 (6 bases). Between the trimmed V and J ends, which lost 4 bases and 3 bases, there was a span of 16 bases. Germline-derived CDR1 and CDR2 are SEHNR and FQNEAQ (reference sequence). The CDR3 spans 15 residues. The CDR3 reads CASSSEQGSVYEQYF. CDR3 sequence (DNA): TGTGCCAGCAGCTCCGAGCAGGGGTCCGTCTACGAGCAGTACTTC.

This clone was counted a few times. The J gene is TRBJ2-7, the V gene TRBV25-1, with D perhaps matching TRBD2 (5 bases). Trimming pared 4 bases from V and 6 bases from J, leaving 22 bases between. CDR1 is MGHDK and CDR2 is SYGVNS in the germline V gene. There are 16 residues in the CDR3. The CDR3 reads CASSALTRIGVGEQYF. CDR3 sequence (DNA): TGTGCCAGCAGTGCACTAACTAGAATCGGAGTCGGCGAGCAGTACTTC.

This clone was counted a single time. CDR3 residues: CARSLFLGLSTDTQYF. The DNA of the CDR3 is TGTGCCAGAAGCTTATTTCTCGGACTAAGCACAGATACGCAGTATTTT. The gene calls are TRBV5-3 and TRBJ2-3, with D possibly being TRBD2 (6 bases). TRBV5-3 is assigned to the ORF class and has an uncertain function. V was shortened by 2 bases and J by 0 bases, with 13 bases between the two germline ends. This CDR3 region has 16 residues.

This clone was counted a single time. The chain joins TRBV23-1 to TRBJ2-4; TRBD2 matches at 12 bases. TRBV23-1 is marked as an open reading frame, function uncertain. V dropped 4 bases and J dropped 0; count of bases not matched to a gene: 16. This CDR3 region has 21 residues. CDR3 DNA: TGCGCCAGCAGTCCACCAGACCGACTAGCGGGAGACTTCCTAGCCAAAAACATTCAGTACTTC. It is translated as CASSPPDRLAGDFLAKNIQYF.

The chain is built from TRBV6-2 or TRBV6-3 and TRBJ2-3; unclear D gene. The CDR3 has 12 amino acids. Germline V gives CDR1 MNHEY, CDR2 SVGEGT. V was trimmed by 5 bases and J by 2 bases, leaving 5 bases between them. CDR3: CASSQNTDTQYF. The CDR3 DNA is TGTGCCAGCAGTCAAAACACAGATACGCAGTATTTT.

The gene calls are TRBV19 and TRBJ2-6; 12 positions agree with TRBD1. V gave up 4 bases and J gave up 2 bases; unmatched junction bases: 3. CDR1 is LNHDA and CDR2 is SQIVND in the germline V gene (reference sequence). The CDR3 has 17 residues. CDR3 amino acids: CASSRGTGGTGANVLTF. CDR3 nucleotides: TGTGCCAGTAGTAGGGGGACAGGGGGCACTGGGGCCAACGTCCTGACTTTC.

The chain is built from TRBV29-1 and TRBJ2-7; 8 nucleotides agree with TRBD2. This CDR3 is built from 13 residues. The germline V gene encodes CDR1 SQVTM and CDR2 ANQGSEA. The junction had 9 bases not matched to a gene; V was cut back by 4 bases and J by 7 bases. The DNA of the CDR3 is TGCAGCGTTGTTTCGCCGGGAGGGAGGGAGCAGTACTTC. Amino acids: CSVVSPGGREQYF.

The CDR3 loop is CASSDDRGADTQYF. Here the CDR3 DNA reads TGTGCCAGCAGCGACGACAGGGGCGCAGATACGCAGTATTTT. The rearrangement uses TRBV7-3 and TRBJ2-3; 8 bases map to TRBD1. Germline lookup yields CDR1 SGHTA and CDR2 FQGTGA. Losses at the gene ends were 5 bases for V and 4 bases for J; bases not matched to a gene: 5. The CDR3 loop spans 14 amino acids.

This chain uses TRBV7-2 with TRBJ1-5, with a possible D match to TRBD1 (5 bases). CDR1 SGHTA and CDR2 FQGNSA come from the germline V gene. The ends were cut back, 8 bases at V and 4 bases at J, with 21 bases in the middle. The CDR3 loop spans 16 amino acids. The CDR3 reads CASGRRVRPWNQPQHF. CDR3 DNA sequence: TGTGCCAGCGGGCGCAGGGTTCGTCCTTGGAATCAGCCCCAGCATTTT.

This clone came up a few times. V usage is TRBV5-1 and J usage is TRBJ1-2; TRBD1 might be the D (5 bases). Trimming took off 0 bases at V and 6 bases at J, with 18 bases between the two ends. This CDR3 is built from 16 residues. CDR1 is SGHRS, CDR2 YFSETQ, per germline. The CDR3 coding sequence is TGCGCCAGCAGCTTGGGACCCCCCTCCAGGGATAATGGCTACACCTTC. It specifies CASSLGPPSRDNGYTF.

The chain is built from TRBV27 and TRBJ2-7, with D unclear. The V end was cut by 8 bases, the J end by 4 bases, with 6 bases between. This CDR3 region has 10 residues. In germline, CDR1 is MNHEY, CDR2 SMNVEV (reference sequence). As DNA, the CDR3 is TGTGCCAGCGGCAGGTACGAGCAGTACTTC. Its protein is CASGRYEQYF.

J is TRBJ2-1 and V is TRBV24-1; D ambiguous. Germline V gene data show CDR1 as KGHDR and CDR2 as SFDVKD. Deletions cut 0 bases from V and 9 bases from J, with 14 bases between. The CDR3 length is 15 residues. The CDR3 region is CATSDLPSGTGEQFF. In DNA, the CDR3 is TGTGCCACCAGTGATTTGCCCTCCGGTACTGGTGAGCAGTTCTTC.

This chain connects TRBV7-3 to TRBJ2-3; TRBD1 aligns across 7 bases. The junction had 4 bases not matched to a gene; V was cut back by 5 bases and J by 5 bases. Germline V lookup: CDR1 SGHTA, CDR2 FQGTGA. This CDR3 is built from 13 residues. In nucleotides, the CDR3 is TGTGCCAGCAGCACCCGGACAGGAGATACGCAGTATTTT. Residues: CASSTRTGDTQYF. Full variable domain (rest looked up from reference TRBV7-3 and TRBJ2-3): GAGVSQTPSNKVTEKGKYVELRCDPISGHTALYWYRQSLGQGPEFLIYFQGTGAADDSGLPNDRFFAVRPEGSVSTLKIQRTERGDSAVYLCASSTRTGDTQYFGPGTRLTVL.

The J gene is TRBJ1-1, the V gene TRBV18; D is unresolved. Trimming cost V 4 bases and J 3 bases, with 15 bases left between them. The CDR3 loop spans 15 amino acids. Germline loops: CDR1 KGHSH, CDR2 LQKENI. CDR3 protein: CASSQTGAPDTEAFF. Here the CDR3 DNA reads TGTGCCAGCTCACAGACGGGAGCCCCGGACACTGAAGCTTTCTTT.

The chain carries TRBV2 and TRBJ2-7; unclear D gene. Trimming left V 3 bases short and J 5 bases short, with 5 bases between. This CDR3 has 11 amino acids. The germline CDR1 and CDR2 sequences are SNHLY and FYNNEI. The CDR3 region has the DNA TGTGCCAGCAGTGATACGGACGAGCAGTACTTC. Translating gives CASSDTDEQYF.

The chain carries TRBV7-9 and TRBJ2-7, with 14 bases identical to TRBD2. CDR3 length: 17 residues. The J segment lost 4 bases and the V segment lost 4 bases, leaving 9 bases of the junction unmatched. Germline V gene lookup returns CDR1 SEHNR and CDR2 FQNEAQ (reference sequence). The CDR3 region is CASSSGLAGATGYEQYF. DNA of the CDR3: TGTGCCAGCAGCTCGGGACTAGCGGGAGCAACTGGGTACGAGCAGTACTTC.

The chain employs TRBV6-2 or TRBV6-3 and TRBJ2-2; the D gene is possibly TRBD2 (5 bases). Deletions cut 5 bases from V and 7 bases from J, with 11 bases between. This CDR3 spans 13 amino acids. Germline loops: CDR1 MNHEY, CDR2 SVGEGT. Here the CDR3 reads CASSALDRGELFF. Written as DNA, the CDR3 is TGTGCCAGCAGTGCACTAGACCGCGGGGAGCTGTTTTTT.

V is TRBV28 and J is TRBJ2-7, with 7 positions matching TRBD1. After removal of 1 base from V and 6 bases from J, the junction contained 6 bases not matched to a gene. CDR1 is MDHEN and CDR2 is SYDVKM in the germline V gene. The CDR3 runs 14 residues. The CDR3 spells CASSLSGQTFEQYF. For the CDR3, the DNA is TGTGCCAGCAGTTTATCGGGACAGACCTTCGAGCAGTACTTC.

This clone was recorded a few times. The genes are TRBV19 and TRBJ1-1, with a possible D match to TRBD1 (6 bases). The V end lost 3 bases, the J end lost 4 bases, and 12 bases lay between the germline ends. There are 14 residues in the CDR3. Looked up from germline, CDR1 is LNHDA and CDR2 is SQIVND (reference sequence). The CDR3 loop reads CASSIGAGATEAFF. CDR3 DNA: TGTGCCAGTAGTATCGGGGCGGGGGCCACTGAAGCTTTCTTT.

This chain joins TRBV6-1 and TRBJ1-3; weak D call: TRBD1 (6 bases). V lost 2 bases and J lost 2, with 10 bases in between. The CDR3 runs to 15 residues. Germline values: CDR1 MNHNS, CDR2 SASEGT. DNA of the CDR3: TGTGCCAGCAGTGAAATGGCAGGGGCTGGAAACACCATATATTTT. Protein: CASSEMAGAGNTIYF.

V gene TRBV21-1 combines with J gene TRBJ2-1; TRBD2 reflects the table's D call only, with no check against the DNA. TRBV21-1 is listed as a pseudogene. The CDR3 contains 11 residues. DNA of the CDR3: TGTGCCAGTTTGGAGGCCGGTGAGCAGTTCTTC. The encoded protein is CASLEAGEQFF.

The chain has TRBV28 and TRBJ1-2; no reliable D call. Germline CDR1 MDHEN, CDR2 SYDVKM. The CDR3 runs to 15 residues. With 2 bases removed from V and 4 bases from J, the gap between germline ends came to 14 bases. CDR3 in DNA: TGTGCCAGCAGTTTAGGAGCCTTCGATCGCTATGGCTACACCTTC. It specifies CASSLGAFDRYGYTF.

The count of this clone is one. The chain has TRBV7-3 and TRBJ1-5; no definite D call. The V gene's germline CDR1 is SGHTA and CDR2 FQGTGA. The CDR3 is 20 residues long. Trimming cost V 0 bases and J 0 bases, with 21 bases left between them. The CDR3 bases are TGTGCCAGCAGCTTAACGTCAGGTAAGGTGTCTGACAATAGCAATCAGCCCCAGCATTTT. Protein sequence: CASSLTSGKVSDNSNQPQHF.

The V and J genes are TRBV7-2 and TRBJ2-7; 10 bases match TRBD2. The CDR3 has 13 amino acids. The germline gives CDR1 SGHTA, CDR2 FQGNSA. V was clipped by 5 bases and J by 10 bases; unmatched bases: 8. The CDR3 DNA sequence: TGTGCCAGCAGCGTGACTAGCGGGCAATTTCAGTACTTC. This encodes CASSVTSGQFQYF.

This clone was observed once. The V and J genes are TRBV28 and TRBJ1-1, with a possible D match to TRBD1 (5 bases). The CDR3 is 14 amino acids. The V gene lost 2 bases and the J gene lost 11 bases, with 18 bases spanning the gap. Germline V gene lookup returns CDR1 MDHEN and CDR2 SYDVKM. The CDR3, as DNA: TGTGCCAGCAGTTTACTGGGGGACTTGGGGATGGCTTTCTTT. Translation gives CASSLLGDLGMAFF.

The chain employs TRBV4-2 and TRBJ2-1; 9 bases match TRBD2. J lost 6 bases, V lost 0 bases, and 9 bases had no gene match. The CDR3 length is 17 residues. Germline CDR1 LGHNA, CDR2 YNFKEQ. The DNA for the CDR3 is TGTGCCAGCAGCCAAGACGCCGGGACTAGCAGATCCAATGAGCAGTTCTTC. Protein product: CASSQDAGTSRSNEQFF.

The CDR3: CASSHNNMNTEAFF. The CDR3, as DNA: TGCGCCAGCAGCCACAACAACATGAACACTGAAGCTTTCTTT. J is TRBJ1-1 and V is TRBV4-1; D unresolved. From germline, CDR1 is MGHRA and CDR2 YSYEKL. Trimming cost V 3 bases and J 0 bases, with 8 bases left between them. This CDR3 is 14 amino acids long.

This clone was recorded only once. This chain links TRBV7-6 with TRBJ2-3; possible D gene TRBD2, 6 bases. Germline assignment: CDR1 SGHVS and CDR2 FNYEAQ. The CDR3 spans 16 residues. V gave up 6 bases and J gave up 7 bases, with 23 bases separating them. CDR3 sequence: CASSPGRDSPSNTQYF. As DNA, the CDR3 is TGTGCCAGCAGTCCCGGCCGGGACTCACCTTCTAATACGCAGTATTTT.

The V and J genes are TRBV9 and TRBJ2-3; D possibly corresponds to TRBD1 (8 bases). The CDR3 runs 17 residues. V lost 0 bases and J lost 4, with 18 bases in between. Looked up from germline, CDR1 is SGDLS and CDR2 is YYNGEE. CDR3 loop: CASSVGQGRADADTQYF. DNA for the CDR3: TGTGCCAGCAGCGTAGGACAGGGGAGGGCAGACGCAGATACGCAGTATTTT.